Listed below are T cell receptor beta chains from one sample, sequenced in a study of early T cells in non-severe SARS-CoV-2 infection. TCRdb reprocessed the 5' RACE reads via MiXCR and lists one record per CDR3 protein. The sample lists roughly 77,000 distinct CDR3 sequences; 12% were seen once. Sequencing input: whole blood. These receptors all come from an adult who was a healthcare worker with PCR-confirmed SARS-CoV-2 infection or an uninfected control (not recorded which). Each CDR3 is given with its conserved first and last residue.

v_call cdr3_aa
TRBV6-6 CASIPSLGTQDGRETQYF
TRBV5-1 CASKSEGTSSARGYTF
TRBV7-9 CASSLVQGGTEAFF
TRBV6-1 CASSEAEGAGNTIYF
TRBV12-3/TRBV12-4 CASRTGYGYTF
TRBV20-1 CSARGPSGYQETQYF
TRBV5-5 CASSLGEVYTQYF
TRBV10-2 CASLLAVSYDTQYF
TRBV20-1 CSFSLDSYEQYF
TRBV20-1 CSARVHTGELFF
TRBV5-1 CASSLGGPDEQYF
TRBV9 CASSPSSGRAGDEQYF
TRBV11-2 CASDDRAGGVTNYGYTF
TRBV6-6 CASSSSLSGNTIYF
TRBV7-9 CASSLMGVAEAFF
TRBV6-2/TRBV6-3 CASSARQPFNQPQHF
TRBV2 CASSRGTGPNYGYTF
TRBV29-1 CSALSGQGNQPQHF
TRBV19 CASSTSGQGAYEQYF
TRBV13 CASSLRVNEQYF
TRBV24-1 CATSDSDRAQVNTEAFF
TRBV6-2/TRBV6-3 CASSYSSGNGELFF
TRBV7-3 CASRAIRGRNEKLFF
TRBV12-3/TRBV12-4 CASRFADRVNSPLHF
TRBV11-2 CASSFRQGRSTEAFF
TRBV6-1 CASRWDSSYEQYF
TRBV6-5 CASSTQGVEQYF
TRBV5-1 CASSLNPYGGDTQYF
TRBV2 CASKRWQGATGELFF
TRBV5-1 CASSLVGTDRGETQYF
TRBV20-1 CSAPGSYNEQFF
TRBV5-5 CASSFPGTSDTGELFF
TRBV5-1 CASVLAPSSYNEQFF